Below, 5 T cell receptor beta chains from the same sample are listed, as sequenced in a study of immune evolution from preneoplasia to lung adenocarcinoma (dated by TCRdb to the early 2020s). The method behind the library was the immunoSEQ multiplex PCR assay. The table comes from immuneACCESS by way of TCRdb, which keeps in-frame sequences with V and J called. Part of the clones is missing from these tables; in studies checked, under half for an unresolved V gene and the rest for unknown reasons. The sample table holds some 8,200 clones, of which roughly 80% were seen once. The top ten clonotypes cover about 2.4% of the sample. The sample consisted of FFPE invasive lung adenocarcinoma tissue. The cell subset or site label, read with the paper, signifies: frankly invasive lung adenocarcinoma (ADC). The source is a person aged 50-75 years with lung adenocarcinoma.

The chain employs TRBV28 and TRBJ2-1; D remains ambiguous. The V gene's germline CDR1 is MDHEN and CDR2 SYDVKM. The CDR3 contains 14 residues. With 1 base removed from V and 6 bases from J, the gap between germline ends came to 10 bases. Here the CDR3 reads CASSLSGETNEQFF. As DNA, the CDR3 is TGTGCCAGCAGTTTATCCGGCGAAACCAATGAGCAGTTCTTC.

The rearrangement links TRBV27 to TRBJ2-3; D is possibly TRBD2 (6 bases). CDR3 length: 14 residues. Germline lookup yields CDR1 MNHEY and CDR2 SMNVEV (reference sequence). V was shortened by 7 bases and J by 6 bases, with 17 bases between the two germline ends. The CDR3 DNA reads as TGTGCCAGCAAGTTGGGCCTAGGAGGGGATACGCAGTATTTT. Its protein is CASKLGLGGDTQYF.

The rearrangement joins TRBV28 to TRBJ1-4, with D uncertain. CDR1 is MDHEN and CDR2 is SYDVKM in the germline V gene. There are 16 residues in the CDR3. The V and J ends lost 5 bases and 0 bases respectively, with 13 bases between them. CDR3 coding DNA: TGTGCCAGCAGTATCGACCAGGCTGCAACTAATGAAAAACTGTTTTTT. Its protein is CASSIDQAATNEKLFF.

The genes are TRBV20-1 and TRBJ2-7; D uncertain. This CDR3 contains 11 residues. The germline CDR1 and CDR2 sequences are DFQATT and SNEGSKA (reference sequence). The V and J ends lost 1 base and 5 bases respectively, with 6 bases between them. The CDR3 nucleotides are TGCAGTGCTAGAGTCAGCCACGAGCAGTACTTC. This codes for CSARVSHEQYF.

This clone showed up just a few times. CDR3 region: CASSDSGDNQPQHF. CDR3 DNA: TGTGCCAGCAGTGATTCGGGAGACAATCAGCCCCAGCATTTT. The chain couples TRBV2 to TRBJ1-5; no firm D call. V lost 3 bases and J lost 3, with 9 bases in between. The germline V gene encodes CDR1 SNHLY and CDR2 FYNNEI. The CDR3 consists of 14 residues. The entire variable domain, with the rest obtained from reference TRBV2 and TRBJ1-5, is as follows: EPEVTQTPSHQVTQMGQEVILRCVPISNHLYFYWYRQILGQKVEFLVSFYNNEISEKSEIFDDQFSVERPDGSNFTLKIRSTKLEDSAMYFCASSDSGDNQPQHFGDGTRLSIL.